Reported below is one TCR beta chain. Its matching antigen is unknown. Sequencing used immunoSEQ multiplex PCR; TCRdb keeps in-frame clones, though not all of them. The sample has about 130,000 clones, 87% seen once. The data stem from a study of T cell responses to AZD1222 COVID-19 vaccine. Points from the study as a whole: Regions 160-218 and 743-854 dominated among vaccine-associated CD4 TCRs spanning spike. Baseline seropositives among AZD1222 recipients totaled only five to seven. In a largely white British group with more females than males, clonal diversity was possibly underestimated. After the peak T cell response, and only then, were repertoires sampled.

This sequence originates from an adult in good health. The sample in question was peripheral blood, obtained on day 0 of AZD1222 vaccination.

CDR3 DNA: TGTGCCAGCAGGCGCACCATGAACACTGAAGCTTTCTTT. This gives the protein CASRRTMNTEAFF. The rearrangement links TRBV28 to TRBJ1-1; D ambiguous. The V and J ends lost 6 bases and 0 bases respectively, with 8 bases between them. This CDR3 is 13 amino acids long. Germline V CDR1 and CDR2: MDHEN, SYDVKM.